These 23 T cell receptor beta chains were sequenced from one sample in a study of tumor and adjacent non-tumor tissue in lung cancer. This sample's RNA came from whole unsorted tissue. This non-tumor lung sample came from over 3 cm beyond the tumor edge. A modified ARM-PCR protocol with three rounds of nested PCR amplified TCRbeta. TCRdb redid the calling of the multiplex PCR reads with MiXCR, one entry per CDR3 protein. The sample gives around 99,000 distinct CDR3 sequences, under 65% of which show up once; around a fifth is in the top ten. Source material: distant non-tumor lung tissue. The receptor source for this set is a man aged 55-75 years with non-small cell lung cancer.

Points on this clonotype: A much larger clone lies one base from this, so it may be a read error. This chain uses TRBV7-8 with TRBJ1-5; no firm D call. This CDR3 has 14 amino acids. The germline gives CDR1 SGHVS, CDR2 FQNEAQ. CDR3 nucleotides: TGTGCCAGCAGCGCAAACACCCTCGATCAGCTCCAGCATTTT. It codes for CASSANTLDQLQHF.

This clonotype showed up just once. One end of the junction varies from germline; a read error may be responsible. The CDR3 loop reads CASRPRTEFGVSGANVLTF. CDR3 sequence (DNA): TGTGCCAGCAGGCCTAGGACAGAGTTCGGAGTCTCTGGAGCCAACGTCCTGACTTTC. The chain is built from TRBV6-1 and TRBJ2-6; tentatively, D is TRBD1 (6 bases). The CDR3 is made up of 19 amino acids. In germline, CDR1 is MNHNS, CDR2 SASEGT.

About this clonotype: Mismatch with germline at one junction end may stem from a read error. The chain employs TRBV5-5 and TRBJ2-6, with 9 positions matching TRBD1. Per the germline V gene, CDR1 is SGHKS and CDR2 is YYEKEE (reference sequence). This CDR3 is 17 amino acids long. The CDR3 DNA follows: TGTGCCAGAAGCTTGGTGGGACAGGGTTCTGGGGCCAACGTCCTGACTTTC. Residues: CARSLVGQGSGANVLTF.

This clonotype has a count of ten or more. The V gene is TRBV6-5, the J gene TRBJ1-3, with D maybe TRBD1 (5 bases). The V end was cut by 6 bases, the J end by 3 bases, with 15 bases between. Germline V gene lookup returns CDR1 MNHEY and CDR2 SVGAGI. The CDR3 loop spans 15 amino acids. This CDR3 is CASSRAGRGGNTIYF. The DNA of the CDR3 is TGTGCCAGCAGCCGAGCAGGGAGGGGTGGAAACACCATATATTTT.

On this clonotype: A much larger clonotype is one base distant, so this may be a read error. The chain has TRBV6-6 and TRBJ1-4; D unresolved. Germline-derived CDR1 and CDR2 are MNHNY and SVGAGI (reference sequence). CDR3 length: 18 residues. Trimming shortened V by 0 bases and J by 0 bases, and 14 bases separated the two germline ends. Written as DNA, the CDR3 is TGTGCCAGCAGTTACTCTTTTAGCATGCTGGCAACTAATGAAAAACTGTTTTTT. Amino acids: CASSYSFSMLATNEKLFF.

This clonotype was observed at least ten times. The V and J genes are TRBV20-1 and TRBJ2-3; 8 bases are shared with TRBD1. Trimming at V came to 6 bases and at J to 2 bases, leaving 10 bases not matched to a gene. In germline, CDR1 is DFQATT, CDR2 SNEGSKA (reference sequence). The CDR3 consists of 15 residues. The chain's CDR3 is CSAEPGQENTDTQYF. The CDR3, as DNA: TGCAGTGCAGAACCGGGACAGGAAAACACAGATACGCAGTATTTT.

Note on this clonotype: At one end, the junction sequence differs from germline, possibly due to a read error. The chain uses TRBV12-3 or TRBV12-4 and TRBJ1-1; no clear D gene. The CDR3 sequence is 13 residues long. The CDR3 sequence is CSSSLGANTEAFF. CDR3 DNA: TGTTCCAGCAGTTTGGGCGCGAATACTGAAGCTTTCTTT.

This clonotype was recorded at least ten times. This chain links TRBV7-8 with TRBJ2-5, with D uncertain. The CDR3 is made up of 15 amino acids. V lost 1 base and J lost 2, with 11 bases in between. Germline lookup yields CDR1 SGHVS and CDR2 FQNEAQ. DNA of the CDR3: TGTGCCAGCAGCTTAGTATCAGCTCAACAAGAGACCCAGTACTTC. Its translation is CASSLVSAQQETQYF.

This clonotype appeared a few times. The chain links TRBV7-8 to TRBJ2-2; no clear D gene. CDR1 is SGHVS and CDR2 is FQNEAQ in the germline V gene. CDR3 size: 15 residues. V lost 1 base and J lost 5, with 11 bases in between. CDR3 nucleotides: TGTGCCAGCAGCTTAGGCGCTACGGAGACCGGGGAGCTGTTTTTT. Its protein is CASSLGATETGELFF.

Notes on this clonotype: A much more abundant neighbour one base away suggests this may be a read error. The J gene is TRBJ2-2, the V gene TRBV12-3 or TRBV12-4; D gene uncertain. The CDR3 runs to 17 residues. V gave up 0 bases and J gave up 6 bases, with 17 bases separating them. The CDR3 is CASSLARPAWNPGELFF. The DNA for the CDR3 is TGTGCCAGCAGTTTAGCGCGACCAGCGTGGAATCCCGGGGAGCTGTTTTTT.

With respect to this clonotype: A read error is likely, as this CDR3 ends without the conserved phenylalanine or tryptophan. The chain has TRBV20-1 and TRBJ1-2; tentatively, D is TRBD1 (6 bases). CDR1 is DFQATT and CDR2 is SNEGSKA in the germline V gene (reference sequence). Trimming shortened V by 6 bases and J by 5 bases, and 22 bases separated the two germline ends. The CDR3 has 15 residues. In DNA, the CDR3 is TGCAGTGCCGCAGGGGAGTCTCGAGGGGTATATGGCTACACCCTC. Residues: CSAAGESRGVYGYTL.

The chain combines TRBV29-1 with TRBJ1-1, with 7 nucleotides matching TRBD1. The CDR3 totals 13 residues. Germline CDR1 is SQVTM and CDR2 is ANQGSEA. CDR3 bases: TGCAGGGTTTTGGACAGGAAGAACACTGAAGCTTTCTTT. Translation: CRVLDRKNTEAFF.

This clonotype was seen repeatedly, ten times or more. The V and J genes are TRBV20-1 and TRBJ1-2; D not resolved. CDR3 length equals 11 residues. Germline V lookup: CDR1 DFQATT, CDR2 SNEGSKA (reference sequence). V lost 6 bases and J lost 4, with 9 bases in between. CDR3 nucleotides: TGCAGTGCCCCTGACCTCTATGGCTACACCTTC. Its protein is CSAPDLYGYTF.

J is TRBJ1-5 and V is TRBV5-1, with D unclear. V lost 4 bases, J lost 1 base, and 6 bases lay in between. This CDR3 comprises 13 residues. The germline V gene has CDR1 SGHRS and CDR2 YFSETQ. In DNA form, the CDR3 reads TGCGCCAGCAGCGAGCGGAGCAATCAGCCCCAGCATTTT. Translating it yields CASSERSNQPQHF.

Note on this clonotype: A read error may be the cause here, since a much bigger clone is one base away. The V and J genes are TRBV12-3 or TRBV12-4 and TRBJ2-5, with 8 bases lining up with TRBD1. The CDR3 has 16 residues. CDR3 protein: CASSSTQGALGRTLYF. CDR3 coding DNA: TGTGCCAGCAGTTCGACCCAGGGGGCTCTGGGCCGGACCCTGTACTTC.

As to this clonotype: With a much larger clone just one base away, this may be a read error. The chain employs TRBV6-2 or TRBV6-3 and TRBJ2-3; TRBD1 is a possible D gene (5 bases). CDR3 size: 15 residues. Germline V CDR1 and CDR2: MNHEY, SVGEGT. The CDR3 DNA reads TGTGCCAGCAGTTACCAGGACACCATAACAGGTACGCAGTATTTT. Its translation: CASSYQDTITGTQYF.

This clonotype was detected once. This sequence joins TRBV6-5 and TRBJ2-1; D not certain. V was pared by 7 bases and J by 4 bases, with 14 bases between. Germline V gene data show CDR1 as MNHEY and CDR2 as SVGAGI. The CDR3 has 14 amino acids. Written as DNA, the CDR3 is TGTGCCAGCACTTATATAGGCCCTTACAATGAGCAGTTCTTC. The encoded protein is CASTYIGPYNEQFF.

The sample holds many counts of this clonotype. The CDR3 protein is CASSFGGWIYEQYF. The CDR3 DNA follows: TGTGCCAGCAGTTTTGGAGGGTGGATCTACGAGCAGTACTTC. J is TRBJ2-7 and V is TRBV12-3 or TRBV12-4; D possibly corresponds to TRBD2 (6 bases). The CDR3 runs to 14 residues. The V end was cut by 3 bases, the J end by 3 bases, with 12 bases between.

In regard to this clonotype: Likely a read error: the CDR3 ends without its conserved phenylalanine or tryptophan. The rearrangement joins TRBV6-2 or TRBV6-3 to TRBJ1-2; D is perhaps TRBD1 (5 bases). Between the trimmed V and J ends, which lost 0 bases and 6 bases, there was a span of 14 bases. The germline V gene has CDR1 MNHEY and CDR2 SVGEGT. This CDR3 has 15 amino acids. The CDR3 nucleotides are TGTGCCAGCAGTTACTCGAACGGGGACTTGGATGGCTACACCCTC. It codes for CASSYSNGDLDGYTL.

This clonotype was counted a single time. At one end the junction does not follow the germline gene, possibly because of a read error. The chain has TRBV6-2 or TRBV6-3 and TRBJ1-1, with D possibly being TRBD1 (6 bases). CDR1 MNHEY and CDR2 SVGEGT come from the germline V gene. This CDR3 is 13 amino acids long. CDR3 loop: CASNYRDNIEAFF. The DNA of the CDR3 is TGTGCCAGCAATTACAGGGACAACATCGAAGCTTTCTTT.

For this clonotype: The CDR3 does not close with the conserved phenylalanine or tryptophan, likely indicating a read error. V is TRBV28 and J is TRBJ2-2, with a tentative D call TRBD1 (6 bases). Germline V lookup: CDR1 MDHEN, CDR2 SYDVKM. V was shortened by 2 bases and J by 3 bases, with 16 bases between the two germline ends. This CDR3 region has 17 residues. The chain's CDR3 is CASSLAGDIGYTGELFL. The CDR3 DNA follows: TGTGCCAGCAGTTTAGCCGGGGACATTGGGTACACCGGGGAGCTGTTTTTG.

Of note for this clonotype: The germline gene is not matched at one end of the junction; a read error may be the cause. V usage is TRBV12-5 and J usage is TRBJ2-3; 12 bases map to TRBD2. The CDR3 length is 18 residues. CDR1 and CDR2 (germline): LGHNT, FRNRAP. The CDR3, as DNA: TGTGCTAGTGGTCTACCGGGACTAGCGGGCACTAGCACAGATACGAAGTATTTT. Its protein is CASGLPGLAGTSTDTKYF.

The rearrangement joins TRBV6-2 or TRBV6-3 to TRBJ2-7; D unresolved. The germline gives CDR1 MNHEY, CDR2 SVGEGT. CDR3 length: 13 residues. V was shortened by 8 bases and J by 0 bases, with 11 bases between the two germline ends. The CDR3 DNA sequence: TGTGCCAGCTGTGAAATTAGCTCCTACGAGCAGTACTTC. It codes for CASCEISSYEQYF.